Below are 21 T cell receptor beta chains sequenced from a single sample in a study of post-analysis software for immune sequencing data. Study observations and caveats: In patients, about 5 TRBV segments were more frequent than in controls, with TRBV5-6, TRBV5-1 and TRBV20-1 among them.

Their antigens are not known. Unique-molecular-identifier-tagged TCR beta cDNA libraries were used. TCRdb called the PCR reads again in MiXCR, with one record for every CDR3 protein. Among 650,000 to 900,000 distinct CDR3 sequences listed, roughly 46% were seen once. Sequences were obtained from blood. These TCRs come from a girl between 5 and 17 years old with multiple sclerosis.

The rearrangement uses TRBV4-3 and TRBJ2-3; 7 nucleotides line up with TRBD2. This CDR3 has 15 residues. Germline V gene lookup returns CDR1 LGHNA and CDR2 YSLEER. Trimming took 8 bases from V and 1 from J; bases not matched to a gene: 9. For the CDR3, the DNA is TGCGCCAGCGGAGGGAGGGGAGGCCGCACAGATACGCAGTATTTT. It encodes CASGGRGGRTDTQYF.

This clonotype has a handful of counts. This sequence joins TRBV20-1 and TRBJ2-5, with 7 bases matching TRBD1. Germline V gene sequence: CDR1 DFQATT, CDR2 SNEGSKA (reference sequence). This CDR3 is 14 amino acids long. Losses at the gene ends were 2 bases for V and 2 bases for J; bases not matched to a gene: 5. As DNA, the CDR3 is TGCAGTGCTAGAAGGACAGGATATCAAGAGACCCAGTACTTC. Its protein is CSARRTGYQETQYF.

This clonotype was counted only a few times. The rearrangement joins TRBV29-1 to TRBJ1-1; tentative D call: TRBD1 (5 bases). The CDR3 has 13 residues. CDR1 is SQVTM, CDR2 ANQGSEA, per germline. The CDR3 reads CIVRGRLATEAFF. The DNA for the CDR3 is TGCATAGTCCGGGGACGGCTGGCCACTGAAGCTTTCTTT.

This chain joins TRBV28 and TRBJ1-5; 8 nucleotides agree with TRBD1. Germline V CDR1 and CDR2: MDHEN, SYDVKM. V gave up 4 bases and J gave up 5 bases; unmatched junction bases: 10. The CDR3 length is 16 residues. CDR3: CASSSLDRVSDQPQHF. The CDR3 bases are TGTGCCAGCAGTTCTTTGGACAGGGTATCGGATCAGCCCCAGCATTTT. Full variable domain (missing parts from reference TRBV28 and TRBJ1-5): DVKVTQSSRYLVKRTGEKVFLECVQDMDHENMFWYRQDPGLGLRLIYFSYDVKMKEKGDIPEGYSVSREKKERFSLILESASTNQTSMYLCASSSLDRVSDQPQHFGDGTRLSIL.

V and J are TRBV25-1 and TRBJ2-1; TRBD1 aligns across 10 bases. The germline CDR1 and CDR2 sequences are MGHDK and SYGVNS. V trimming: 6 bases; J trimming: 5 bases; junction bases outside the gene matches: 7. The CDR3 is made up of 15 amino acids. The CDR3 here is CASRRGTGANNEQFF. The DNA for the CDR3 is TGTGCCAGCAGGAGAGGGACAGGGGCTAACAATGAGCAGTTCTTC. The entire variable domain, with the rest obtained from reference TRBV25-1 and TRBJ2-1, is as follows: EADIYQTPRYLVIGTGKKITLECSQTMGHDKMYWYQQDPGMELHLIHYSYGVNSTEKGDLSSESTVSRIRTEHFPLTLESARPSHTSQYLCASRRGTGANNEQFFGPGTRLTVL.

This sequence joins TRBV28 and TRBJ2-4; 11 nucleotides agree with TRBD2. Germline CDR1 reads MDHEN; CDR2 reads SYDVKM. With V trimmed by 2 bases and J by 9 bases, 12 bases remained unmatched. The CDR3 is 17 amino acids. The CDR3 is CASSLAGSGRAGGIQYF. CDR3 nucleotides: TGTGCCAGCAGTTTAGCGGGTAGCGGGAGGGCCGGGGGCATTCAGTACTTC.

The J gene is TRBJ2-2, the V gene TRBV27, with 12 bases fitting TRBD2. The CDR3 runs 19 residues. Germline values: CDR1 MNHEY, CDR2 SMNVEV (reference sequence). V was clipped by 2 bases and J by 6 bases; unmatched bases: 13. The CDR3 loop reads CASSLTGETSGRVAGELFF. The CDR3 DNA reads as TGTGCCAGCAGTTTAACGGGAGAGACTAGCGGGAGAGTTGCCGGGGAGCTGTTTTTT.

This clonotype was counted a single time. The V and J genes are TRBV6-2 or TRBV6-3 and TRBJ2-7, with D hard to call. CDR1 MNHEY and CDR2 SVGEGT come from the germline V gene. CDR3 length: 15 amino acids. Between the trimmed V and J ends, which lost 0 bases and 3 bases, there was a span of 12 bases. CDR3 sequence reads: CASSYSEASGYEQYF. CDR3 coding DNA: TGTGCCAGCAGTTACTCCGAGGCCTCCGGCTACGAGCAGTACTTC.

The chain couples TRBV27 to TRBJ2-5; a possible D gene is TRBD1 (5 bases). CDR1 and CDR2 from the germline V gene are MNHEY and SMNVEV (reference sequence). V shed 2 bases and J shed 0 bases, with 16 bases lying between them. The CDR3 covers 17 residues. DNA of the CDR3: TGTGCCAGCAGTTTAAGTCCCGCCCCAGGGTACCAAGAGACCCAGTACTTC. It yields the protein CASSLSPAPGYQETQYF.

This clonotype was picked up a small number of times. This chain joins TRBV30 and TRBJ2-7; 10 bases match TRBD1. This CDR3 comprises 14 residues. J was trimmed by 6 bases and V by 2 bases; bases with no gene match: 7. Germline V gene sequence: CDR1 GTSNPN, CDR2 SVGIG (reference sequence). CDR3 DNA: TGTGCCTGGAGTCCCGGGACAGGGGCCAGCGAGCAGTACTTC. Its translation: CAWSPGTGASEQYF.

This clonotype was recorded once. The chain links TRBV15 to TRBJ1-5; perhaps TRBD1 as D (6 bases). The V end lost 0 bases, the J end lost 7 bases, and 10 bases lay between the germline ends. The CDR3 totals 14 residues. CDR1 is LNHNV, CDR2 YYDKDF, per germline (reference sequence). The CDR3 loop is CATSRDFGGQPQHF. In DNA, the CDR3 is TGTGCCACCAGCAGAGATTTCGGGGGCCAGCCCCAGCATTTT.

The chain combines TRBV7-9 with TRBJ2-1, with D perhaps assigned TRBD1 or TRBD2 (6 bases each). The CDR3 extends over 15 amino acids. V was trimmed by 5 bases and J by 1 base, leaving 12 bases between them. CDR1 and CDR2 (germline): SEHNR, FQNEAQ (reference sequence). The CDR3 here is CASSPGDSSYNEQFF. The CDR3 DNA follows: TGTGCCAGCAGCCCAGGGGACTCGTCCTACAATGAGCAGTTCTTC.

The table lists this clonotype with a count of one. This sequence joins TRBV29-1 and TRBJ2-1; TRBD2 agrees at 9 bases. The CDR3 runs to 15 residues. J was trimmed by 10 bases and V by 3 bases; bases with no gene match: 13. CDR1 is SQVTM, CDR2 ANQGSEA, per germline. This CDR3 is CSVEGGRAYNEEQFF. In DNA, the CDR3 is TGCAGCGTTGAGGGCGGGAGGGCTTACAATGAGGAGCAGTTCTTC.

The chain combines TRBV7-9 with TRBJ2-7, with 10 bases fitting TRBD1. V shed 6 bases, J shed 12 bases, and the junction held 14 bases outside the gene matches. The germline V gene encodes CDR1 SEHNR and CDR2 FQNEAQ (reference sequence). There are 14 residues in the CDR3. The CDR3 sequence is CASSPGTGEETRYF. CDR3 DNA sequence: TGTGCCAGCAGTCCCGGGACAGGGGAAGAGACCCGGTACTTC.

This clonotype was seen a handful of times. The chain carries TRBV7-9 and TRBJ2-7; D may correspond to TRBD1 or TRBD2 (7 bases each). Germline V gene data show CDR1 as SEHNR and CDR2 as FQNEAQ (reference sequence). Trimming took off 5 bases at V and 5 bases at J, with 16 bases between the two ends. The CDR3 has 14 amino acids. CDR3 loop: CASSQGGLGHEQYF. CDR3 DNA sequence: TGTGCCAGCAGCCAGGGGGGGCTTGGACACGAGCAGTACTTC.

This clonotype has just one count. The J gene is TRBJ2-1, the V gene TRBV7-9, with D perhaps matching TRBD2 (5 bases). Germline V CDR1 and CDR2: SEHNR, FQNEAQ (reference sequence). Trimming pared 3 bases from V and 3 bases from J, leaving 15 bases between. The CDR3 extends over 16 amino acids. In nucleotides, the CDR3 is TGTGCCAGCAGCTTTGGGCCGGCGGGCTACTACAATGAGCAGTTCTTC. Protein product: CASSFGPAGYYNEQFF.

On this clonotype: A read error may account for a junction end that differs from germline. V gene TRBV6-5 combines with J gene TRBJ2-1; D perhaps matches TRBD2 (6 bases). This CDR3 is built from 15 residues. Germline V gene lookup returns CDR1 MNHEY and CDR2 SVGAGI. The CDR3 nucleotides are TGCGCCAGCAGTGAGCCGGGACTCACTGGGTATGAGCAGTTCTTC. This codes for CASSEPGLTGYEQFF.

This clonotype was seen a handful of times. V and J are TRBV7-9 and TRBJ2-6; D ambiguous. Germline V gene lookup returns CDR1 SEHNR and CDR2 FQNEAQ (reference sequence). CDR3 size: 14 residues. V lost 5 bases and J lost 1, with 6 bases in between. The CDR3 DNA is TGTGCCAGCAGCCCTCAATCTGGGGCCAACGTCCTGACTTTC. This gives the protein CASSPQSGANVLTF.

The J gene is TRBJ1-4, the V gene TRBV12-3 or TRBV12-4; 8 nucleotides agree with TRBD1. J was trimmed by 10 bases and V by 6 bases; bases with no gene match: 7. This CDR3 has 13 residues. The CDR3 DNA sequence: TGTGCCAGCAGGGACAGGGCCCACGGAAAACTGTTTTTT. Encoded protein: CASRDRAHGKLFF.

CDR3 sequence reads: CSAKGAGQPQHF. As DNA, the CDR3 is TGCAGTGCTAAGGGGGCCGGTCAGCCCCAGCATTTT. J is TRBJ1-5 and V is TRBV20-1; the match to TRBD1 covers 7 bases. After removal of 4 bases from V and 6 bases from J, the junction contained 3 bases not matched to a gene. This CDR3 comprises 12 residues. Per the germline V gene, CDR1 is DFQATT and CDR2 is SNEGSKA (reference sequence).

This clonotype was counted a single time. The chain is built from TRBV19 and TRBJ2-4; possible D gene TRBD2, 5 bases. With 5 bases removed from V and 8 bases from J, the gap between germline ends came to 19 bases. Germline lookup yields CDR1 LNHDA and CDR2 SQIVND (reference sequence). The CDR3 consists of 15 residues. The CDR3 loop reads CASSPRTHLGDIQYF. DNA for the CDR3: TGTGCCAGTAGTCCCCGGACTCACCTCGGAGACATTCAGTACTTC.